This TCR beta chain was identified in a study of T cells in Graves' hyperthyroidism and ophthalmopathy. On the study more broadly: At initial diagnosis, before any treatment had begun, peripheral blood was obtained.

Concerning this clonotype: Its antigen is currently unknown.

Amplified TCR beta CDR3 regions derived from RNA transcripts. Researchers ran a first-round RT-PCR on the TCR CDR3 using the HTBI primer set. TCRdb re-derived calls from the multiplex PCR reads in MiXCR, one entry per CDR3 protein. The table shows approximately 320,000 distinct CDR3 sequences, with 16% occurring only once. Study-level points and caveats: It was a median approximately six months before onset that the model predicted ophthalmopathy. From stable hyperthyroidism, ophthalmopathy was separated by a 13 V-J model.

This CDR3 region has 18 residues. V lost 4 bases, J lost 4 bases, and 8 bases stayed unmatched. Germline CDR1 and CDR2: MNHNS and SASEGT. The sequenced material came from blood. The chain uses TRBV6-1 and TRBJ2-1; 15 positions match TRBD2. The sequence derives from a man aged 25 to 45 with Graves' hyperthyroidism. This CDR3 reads CASSASRGLAGGYNEQFF. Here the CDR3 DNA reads TGTGCCAGCAGTGCGAGCAGAGGACTAGCGGGAGGGTACAATGAGCAGTTCTTC.